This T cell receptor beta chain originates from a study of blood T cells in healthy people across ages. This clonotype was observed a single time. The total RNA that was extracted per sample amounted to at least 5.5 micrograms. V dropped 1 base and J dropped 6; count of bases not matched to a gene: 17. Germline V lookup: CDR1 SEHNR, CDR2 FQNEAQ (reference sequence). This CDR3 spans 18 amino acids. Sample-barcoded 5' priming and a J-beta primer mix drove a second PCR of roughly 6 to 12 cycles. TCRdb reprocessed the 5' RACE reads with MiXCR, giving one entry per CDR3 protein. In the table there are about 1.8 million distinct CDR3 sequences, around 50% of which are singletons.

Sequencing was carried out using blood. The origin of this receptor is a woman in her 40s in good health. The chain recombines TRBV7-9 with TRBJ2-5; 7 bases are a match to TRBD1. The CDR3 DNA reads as TGTGCCAGCAGCTTAGGGCGGTCGGCCGGGACAGTGATGAAGACCCAGTACTTC. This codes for CASSLGRSAGTVMKTQYF.